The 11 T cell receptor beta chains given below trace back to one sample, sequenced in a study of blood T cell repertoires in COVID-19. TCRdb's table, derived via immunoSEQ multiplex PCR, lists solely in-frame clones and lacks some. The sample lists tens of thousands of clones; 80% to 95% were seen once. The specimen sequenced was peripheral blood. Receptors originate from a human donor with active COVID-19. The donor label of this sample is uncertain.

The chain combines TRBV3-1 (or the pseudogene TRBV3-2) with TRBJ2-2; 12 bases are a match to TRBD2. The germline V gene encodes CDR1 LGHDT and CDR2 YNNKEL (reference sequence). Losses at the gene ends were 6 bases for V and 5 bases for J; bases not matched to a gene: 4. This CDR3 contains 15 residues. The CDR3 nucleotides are TGTGCCAGCAGTCGTACTAGCGGGAGGACCGGGGAGCTGTTTTTT. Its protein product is CASSRTSGRTGELFF.

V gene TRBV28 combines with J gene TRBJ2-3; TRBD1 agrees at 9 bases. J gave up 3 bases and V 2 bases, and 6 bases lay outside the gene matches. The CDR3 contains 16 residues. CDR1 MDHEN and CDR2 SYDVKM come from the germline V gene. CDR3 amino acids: CASSLLGQGKTDTQYF. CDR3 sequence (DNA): TGTGCCAGCAGTTTACTGGGACAGGGAAAGACAGATACGCAGTATTTT.

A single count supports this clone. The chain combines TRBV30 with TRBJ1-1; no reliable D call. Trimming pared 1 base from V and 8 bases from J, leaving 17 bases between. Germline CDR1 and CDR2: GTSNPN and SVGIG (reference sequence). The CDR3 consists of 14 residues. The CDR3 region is CAWSEPNGRQEAFF. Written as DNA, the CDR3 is TGTGCCTGGAGTGAACCTAATGGGAGACAAGAAGCTTTCTTT.

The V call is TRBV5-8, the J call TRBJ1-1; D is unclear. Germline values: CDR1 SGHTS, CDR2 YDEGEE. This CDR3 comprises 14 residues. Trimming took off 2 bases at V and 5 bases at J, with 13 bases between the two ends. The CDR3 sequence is CASSFRGWETEAFF. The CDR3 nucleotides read TGTGCCAGCAGCTTTCGGGGATGGGAAACTGAAGCTTTCTTT. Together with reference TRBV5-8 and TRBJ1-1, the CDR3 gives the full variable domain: EAGVTQSPTHLIKTRGQQATLRCSPISGHTSVYWYQQALGLGLQFLLWYDEGEERNRGNFPPRFSGRQFPNYSSELNVNALELEDSALYLCASSFRGWETEAFFGQGTRLTVV.

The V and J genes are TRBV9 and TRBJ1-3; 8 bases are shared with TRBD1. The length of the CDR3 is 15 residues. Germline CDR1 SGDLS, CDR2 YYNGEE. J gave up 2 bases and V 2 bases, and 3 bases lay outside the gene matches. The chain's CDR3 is CASSVQGATGNTIYF. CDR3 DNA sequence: TGTGCCAGCAGCGTCCAGGGGGCTACTGGAAACACCATATATTTT.

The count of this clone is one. Here the CDR3 reads CASPNHPGLASYEQYF. CDR3 in DNA: TGTGCCAGCCCTAATCATCCGGGACTGGCTTCCTACGAGCAGTACTTC. V gene TRBV5-6 combines with J gene TRBJ2-7, with TRBD2 as a possible D gene (6 bases). Trimming took 7 bases from V and 1 from J, leaving 21 bases between them. The CDR3 length is 16 residues. CDR1 is SGHDT and CDR2 is YYEEEE in the germline V gene.

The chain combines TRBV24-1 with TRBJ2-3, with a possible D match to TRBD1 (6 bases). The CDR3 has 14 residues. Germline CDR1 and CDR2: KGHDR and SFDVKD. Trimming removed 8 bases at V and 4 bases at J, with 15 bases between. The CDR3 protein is CATTDSLQADTQYF. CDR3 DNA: TGTGCCACCACGGACAGCCTACAAGCAGATACGCAGTATTTT.

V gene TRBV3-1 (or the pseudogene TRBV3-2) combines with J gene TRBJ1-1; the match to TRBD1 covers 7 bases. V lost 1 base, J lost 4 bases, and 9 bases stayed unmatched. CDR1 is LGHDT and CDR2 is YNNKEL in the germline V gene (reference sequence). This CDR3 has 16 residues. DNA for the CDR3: TGTGCCAGCAGCCAAGGGTACAACAGGGGAGGCACTGAAGCTTTCTTT. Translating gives CASSQGYNRGGTEAFF.

CDR3 in amino acids: CASSSTGRMNTEAFF. The CDR3 DNA reads as TGTGCCAGCAGCTCGACAGGGCGTATGAACACTGAAGCTTTCTTT. The rearrangement uses TRBV5-4 and TRBJ1-1; 7 bases map to TRBD1. Unmatched junction bases numbered 5, after V lost 3 bases and J lost 0 bases. CDR3 length equals 15 residues. Germline values: CDR1 SGHNT, CDR2 YYREEE (reference sequence).

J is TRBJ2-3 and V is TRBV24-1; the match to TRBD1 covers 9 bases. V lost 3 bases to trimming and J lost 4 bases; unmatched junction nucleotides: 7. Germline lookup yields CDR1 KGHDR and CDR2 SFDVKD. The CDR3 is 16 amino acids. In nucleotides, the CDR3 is TGTGCCACCAGTGATATTGGACAGGGGAGCGCAGATACGCAGTATTTT. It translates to CATSDIGQGSADTQYF.

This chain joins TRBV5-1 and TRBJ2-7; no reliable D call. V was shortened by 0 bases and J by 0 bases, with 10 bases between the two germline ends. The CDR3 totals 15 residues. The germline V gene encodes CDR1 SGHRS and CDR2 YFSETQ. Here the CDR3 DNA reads TGCGCCAGCAGCTTGGCCCCCCCTCCCTCCTACGAGCAGTACTTC. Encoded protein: CASSLAPPPSYEQYF.